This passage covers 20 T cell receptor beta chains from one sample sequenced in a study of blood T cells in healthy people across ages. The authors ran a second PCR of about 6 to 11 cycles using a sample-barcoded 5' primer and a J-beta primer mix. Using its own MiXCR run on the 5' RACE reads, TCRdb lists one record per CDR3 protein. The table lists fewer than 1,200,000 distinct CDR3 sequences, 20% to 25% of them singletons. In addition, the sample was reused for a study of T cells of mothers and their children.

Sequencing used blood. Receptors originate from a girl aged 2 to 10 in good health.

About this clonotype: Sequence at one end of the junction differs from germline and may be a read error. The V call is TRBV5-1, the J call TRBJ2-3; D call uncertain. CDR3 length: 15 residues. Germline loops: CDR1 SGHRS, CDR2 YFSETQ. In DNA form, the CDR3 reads TGCGCCGGCAGCTCTTCAACCGCTAGCACAGATACGCAGTATTTT. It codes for CAGSSSTASTDTQYF.

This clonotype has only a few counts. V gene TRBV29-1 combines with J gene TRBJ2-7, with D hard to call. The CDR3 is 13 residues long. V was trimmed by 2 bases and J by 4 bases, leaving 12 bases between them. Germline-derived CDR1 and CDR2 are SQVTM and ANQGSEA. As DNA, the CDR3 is TGCAGCGTTGAAAGAGACGACTCTTACGAGCAGTACTTC. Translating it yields CSVERDDSYEQYF.

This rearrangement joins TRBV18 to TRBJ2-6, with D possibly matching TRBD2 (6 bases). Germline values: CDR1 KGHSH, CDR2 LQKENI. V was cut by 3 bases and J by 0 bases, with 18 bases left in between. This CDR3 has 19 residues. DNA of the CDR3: TGTGCCAGCTCACCGGGGGGAGCTTCAAAATACTCTGGGGCCAACGTCCTGACTTTC. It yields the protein CASSPGGASKYSGANVLTF.

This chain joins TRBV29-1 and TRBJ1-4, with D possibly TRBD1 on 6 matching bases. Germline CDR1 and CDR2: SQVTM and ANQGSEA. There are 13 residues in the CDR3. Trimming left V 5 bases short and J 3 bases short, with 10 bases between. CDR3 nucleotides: TGCAGCGTTAAAGGGGGATCTAATGAAAAACTGTTTTTT. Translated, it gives CSVKGGSNEKLFF.

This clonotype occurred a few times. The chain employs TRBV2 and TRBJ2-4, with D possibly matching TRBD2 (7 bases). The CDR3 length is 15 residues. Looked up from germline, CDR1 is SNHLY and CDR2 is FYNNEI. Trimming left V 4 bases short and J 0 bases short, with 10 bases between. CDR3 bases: TGTGCCAGCAGTGGCGGGGGCCTAGCCAAAAACATTCAGTACTTC. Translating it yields CASSGGGLAKNIQYF. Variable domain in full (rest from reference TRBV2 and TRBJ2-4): EPEVTQTPSHQVTQMGQEVILRCVPISNHLYFYWYRQILGQKVEFLVSFYNNEISEKSEIFDDQFSVERPDGSNFTLKIRSTKLEDSAMYFCASSGGGLAKNIQYFGAGTRLSVL.

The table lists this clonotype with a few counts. CDR3 protein: CASSVGYHNQPQHF. In nucleotides, the CDR3 is TGTGCCAGCAGCGTAGGGTATCACAATCAGCCCCAGCATTTT. The rearrangement uses TRBV9 and TRBJ1-5, with D unresolved. The CDR3 consists of 14 residues. CDR1 is SGDLS, CDR2 YYNGEE, per germline. V was cut by 0 bases and J by 3 bases, with 7 bases left in between.

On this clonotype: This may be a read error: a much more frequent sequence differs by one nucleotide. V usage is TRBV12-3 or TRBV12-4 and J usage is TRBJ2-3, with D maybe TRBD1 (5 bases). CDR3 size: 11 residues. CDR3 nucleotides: TGTGCCAGCGAACAGGCAGATATGCAGTATTTT. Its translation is CASEQADMQYF.

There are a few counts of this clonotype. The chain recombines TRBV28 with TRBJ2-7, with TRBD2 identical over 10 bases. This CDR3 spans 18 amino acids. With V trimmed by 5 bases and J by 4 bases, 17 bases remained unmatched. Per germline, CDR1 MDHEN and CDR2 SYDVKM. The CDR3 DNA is TGTGCCAGCAGTGCGCCCCTTCGAGCGGGGGGGCCATGGTACGAGCAGTACTTC. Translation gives CASSAPLRAGGPWYEQYF.

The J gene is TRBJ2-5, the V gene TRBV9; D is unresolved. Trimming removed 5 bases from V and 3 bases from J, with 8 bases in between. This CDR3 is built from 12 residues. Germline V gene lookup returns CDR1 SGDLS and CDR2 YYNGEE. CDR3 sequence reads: CASSKNEETQYF. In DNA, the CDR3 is TGTGCCAGCAGTAAAAATGAAGAGACCCAGTACTTC.

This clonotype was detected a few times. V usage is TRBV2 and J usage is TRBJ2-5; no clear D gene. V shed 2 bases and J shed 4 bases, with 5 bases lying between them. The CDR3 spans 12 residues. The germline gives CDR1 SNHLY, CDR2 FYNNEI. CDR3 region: CASSERGETQYF. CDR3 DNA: TGTGCCAGCAGTGAACGAGGAGAGACCCAGTACTTC.

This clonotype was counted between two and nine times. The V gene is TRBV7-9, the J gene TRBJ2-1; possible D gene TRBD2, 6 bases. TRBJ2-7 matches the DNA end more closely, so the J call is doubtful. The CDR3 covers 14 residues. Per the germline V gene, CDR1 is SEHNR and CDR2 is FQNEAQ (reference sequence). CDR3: CASTTGGGAYEQYF. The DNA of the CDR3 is TGTGCCAGCACCACGGGTGGCGGGGCCTACGAGCAGTACTTC.

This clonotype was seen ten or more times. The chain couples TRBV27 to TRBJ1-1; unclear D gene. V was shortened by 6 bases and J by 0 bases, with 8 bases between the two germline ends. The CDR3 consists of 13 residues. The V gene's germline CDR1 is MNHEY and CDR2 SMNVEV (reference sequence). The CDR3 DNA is TGTGCCAGCAGCTTCTCTATGAACACTGAAGCTTTCTTT. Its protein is CASSFSMNTEAFF.

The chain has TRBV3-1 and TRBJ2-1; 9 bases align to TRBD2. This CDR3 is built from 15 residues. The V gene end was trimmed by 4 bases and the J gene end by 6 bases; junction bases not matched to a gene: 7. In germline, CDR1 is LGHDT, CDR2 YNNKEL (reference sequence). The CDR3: CASSRVLAGANEQFF. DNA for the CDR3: TGTGCCAGCAGCCGGGTACTAGCGGGCGCCAATGAGCAGTTCTTC.

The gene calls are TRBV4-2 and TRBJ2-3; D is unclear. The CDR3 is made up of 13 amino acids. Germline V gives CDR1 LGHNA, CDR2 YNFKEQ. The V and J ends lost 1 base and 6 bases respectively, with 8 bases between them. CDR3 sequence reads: CASSQGNWDTQYF. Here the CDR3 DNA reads TGTGCCAGCAGCCAAGGGAATTGGGATACGCAGTATTTT.

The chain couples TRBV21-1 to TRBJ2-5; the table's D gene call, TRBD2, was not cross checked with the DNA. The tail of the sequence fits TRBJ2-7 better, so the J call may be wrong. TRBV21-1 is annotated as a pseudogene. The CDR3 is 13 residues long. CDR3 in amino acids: CCVKLAGFYEQYF. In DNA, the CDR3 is TGTTGCGTGAAACTAGCGGGATTCTACGAGCAGTACTTC.

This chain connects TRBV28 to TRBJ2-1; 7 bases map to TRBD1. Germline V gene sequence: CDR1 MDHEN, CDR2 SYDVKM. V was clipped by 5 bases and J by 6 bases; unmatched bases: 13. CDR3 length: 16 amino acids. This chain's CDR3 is CASSGPGTAFRNEQFF. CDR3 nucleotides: TGTGCCAGCAGTGGTCCCGGGACAGCCTTTCGCAATGAGCAGTTCTTC.

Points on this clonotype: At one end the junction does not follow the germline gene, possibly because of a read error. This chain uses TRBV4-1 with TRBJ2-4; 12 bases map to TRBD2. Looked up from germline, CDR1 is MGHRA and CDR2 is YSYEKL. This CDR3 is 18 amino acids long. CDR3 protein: CASGQETTSGRDSDIQYF. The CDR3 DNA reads TGCGCCAGCGGCCAAGAAACGACTAGCGGGAGAGATTCGGACATTCAGTACTTC.

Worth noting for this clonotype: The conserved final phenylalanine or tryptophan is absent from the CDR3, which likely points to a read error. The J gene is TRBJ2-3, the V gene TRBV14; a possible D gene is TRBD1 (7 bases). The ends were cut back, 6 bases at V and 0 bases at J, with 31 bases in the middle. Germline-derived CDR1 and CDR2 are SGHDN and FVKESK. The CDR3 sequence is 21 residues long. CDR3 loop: CASSCSAGTAAANASTDTQYL. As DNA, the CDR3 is TGTGCCAGCAGTTGCTCCGCGGGGACAGCCGCTGCGAATGCTAGCACAGATACGCAGTATCTT.

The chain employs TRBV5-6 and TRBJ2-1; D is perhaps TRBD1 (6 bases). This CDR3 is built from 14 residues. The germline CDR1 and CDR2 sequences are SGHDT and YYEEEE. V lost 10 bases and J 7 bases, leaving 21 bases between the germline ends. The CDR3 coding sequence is TGTGCCTCCGGCCGAGGGGGAGTGATGAATGAGCAGTTCTTC. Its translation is CASGRGGVMNEQFF. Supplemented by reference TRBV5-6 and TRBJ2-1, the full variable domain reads DAGVTQSPTHLIKTRGQQVTLRCSPKSGHDTVSWYQQALGQGPQFIFQYYEEEERQRGNFPDRFSGHQFPNYSSELNVNALLLGDSALYLCASGRGGVMNEQFFGPGTRLTVL.

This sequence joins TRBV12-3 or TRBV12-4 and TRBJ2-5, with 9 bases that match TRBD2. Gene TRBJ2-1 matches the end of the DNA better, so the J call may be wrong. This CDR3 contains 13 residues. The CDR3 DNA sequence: TGTGCCAGCAGACTACGTAGCGGGGGTGAGCAGTTCTTC. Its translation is CASRLRSGGEQFF.